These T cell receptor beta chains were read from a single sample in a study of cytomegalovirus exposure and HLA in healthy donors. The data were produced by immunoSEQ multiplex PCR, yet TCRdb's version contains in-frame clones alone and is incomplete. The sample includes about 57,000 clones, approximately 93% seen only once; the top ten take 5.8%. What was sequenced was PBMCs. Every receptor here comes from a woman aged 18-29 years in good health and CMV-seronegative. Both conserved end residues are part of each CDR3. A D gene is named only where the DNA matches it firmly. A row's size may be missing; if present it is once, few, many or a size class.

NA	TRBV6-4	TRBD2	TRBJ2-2	TGTGCCAGCAGTCCTAGCGGGACCCCCAACGGGGAGCTGTTTTTT	CASSPSGTPNGELFF
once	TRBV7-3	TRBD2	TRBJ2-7	TGTGCCAGCAGCCCGGGAGGGAACTACGAGCAGTACTTC	CASSPGGNYEQYF
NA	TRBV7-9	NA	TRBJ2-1	TGTGCCAGCAGACCGCTCCCACCGCCCAGAGAGCAGTTCTTC	CASRPLPPPREQFF
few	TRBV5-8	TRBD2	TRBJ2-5	TGTGCCAGCAGCCCGGGACTAGCGGGGCAAGAGACCCAGTACTTC	CASSPGLAGQETQYF
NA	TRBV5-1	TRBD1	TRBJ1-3	TGCGCCAGCAGCCTCCGGACAGGGGAAAACACCATATATTTT	CASSLRTGENTIYF
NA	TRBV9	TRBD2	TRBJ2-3	TGTGCCAGCAGCGTATGGCGGGGGGGATCAGATACGCAGTATTTT	CASSVWRGGSDTQYF
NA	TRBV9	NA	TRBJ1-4	TGTGCCAGCAGCGTAGCAGGACAGACAATTAATGAAAAACTGTTTTTT	CASSVAGQTINEKLFF
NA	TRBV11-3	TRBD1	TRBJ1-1	TGTGCCAGCAGCTTATCACAGGGGTCCAACACTGAAGCTTTCTTT	CASSLSQGSNTEAFF
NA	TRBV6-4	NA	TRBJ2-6	TGTGCCAGCCGCGGGACCGCGCTTCTCTCTGGGGCCAACGTCCTGACTTTC	CASRGTALLSGANVLTF
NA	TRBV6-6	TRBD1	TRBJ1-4	TGTGCCAGCAGCCGGGACAGGGGTGGGGTGGAAAAACTGTTTTTT	CASSRDRGGVEKLFF
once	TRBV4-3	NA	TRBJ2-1	TGCGCCAGCAGCCAAGATTGGCCTTACAATGAGCAGTTCTTC	CASSQDWPYNEQFF